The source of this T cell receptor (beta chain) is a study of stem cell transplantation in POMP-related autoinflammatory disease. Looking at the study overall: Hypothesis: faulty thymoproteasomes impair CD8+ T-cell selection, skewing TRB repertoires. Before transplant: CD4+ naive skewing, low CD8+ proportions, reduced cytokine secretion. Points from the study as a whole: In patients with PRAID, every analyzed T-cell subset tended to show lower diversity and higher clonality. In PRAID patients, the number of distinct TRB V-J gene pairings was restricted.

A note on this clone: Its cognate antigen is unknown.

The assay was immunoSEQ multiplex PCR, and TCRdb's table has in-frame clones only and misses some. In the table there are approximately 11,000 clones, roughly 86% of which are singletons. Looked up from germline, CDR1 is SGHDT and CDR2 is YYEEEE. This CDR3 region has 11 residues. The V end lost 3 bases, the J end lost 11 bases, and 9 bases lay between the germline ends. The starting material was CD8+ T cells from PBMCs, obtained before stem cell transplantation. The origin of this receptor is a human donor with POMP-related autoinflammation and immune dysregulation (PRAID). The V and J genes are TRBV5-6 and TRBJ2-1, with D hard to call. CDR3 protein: CASSSGFKQFF. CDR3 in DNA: TGTGCCAGCAGCTCAGGATTCAAGCAGTTCTTC.